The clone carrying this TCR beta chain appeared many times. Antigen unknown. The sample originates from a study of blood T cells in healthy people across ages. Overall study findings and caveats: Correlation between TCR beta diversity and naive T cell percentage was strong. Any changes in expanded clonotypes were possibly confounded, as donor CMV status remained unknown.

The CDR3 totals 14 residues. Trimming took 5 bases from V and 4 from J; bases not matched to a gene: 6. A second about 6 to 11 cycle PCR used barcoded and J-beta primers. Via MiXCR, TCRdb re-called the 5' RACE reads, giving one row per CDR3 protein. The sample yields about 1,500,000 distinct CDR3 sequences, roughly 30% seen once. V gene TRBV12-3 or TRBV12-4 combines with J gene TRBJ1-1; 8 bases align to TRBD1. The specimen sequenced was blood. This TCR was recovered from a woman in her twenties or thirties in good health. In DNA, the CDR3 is TGTGCCAGCAGTCCCCGGACAGGGAGCACTGAAGCTTTCTTT. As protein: CASSPRTGSTEAFF.